The 21 T cell receptor beta chains below all came from one sample that was sequenced in a study of T cell responses to AZD1222 COVID-19 vaccine. TCRdb's copy holds only in-frame clones and misses some; the assay was immunoSEQ multiplex PCR. The sample lists fewer than 70,000 clones, 89% seen once, with 5.5% to 7% in the top ten. The sequences come from peripheral blood, collected 28 days after the second AZD1222 dose. All receptors come from an adult who received the AZD1222 COVID-19 vaccine.

This clone was seen only a few times. The chain combines TRBV19 with TRBJ1-1, with 7 nucleotides matching TRBD1. The CDR3 is made up of 14 amino acids. J lost 5 bases, V lost 5 bases, and 8 bases had no gene match. CDR1 is LNHDA and CDR2 is SQIVND in the germline V gene (reference sequence). The CDR3 spells CASSEGATVTEAFF. CDR3 bases: TGTGCCAGTAGTGAGGGGGCGACCGTAACTGAAGCTTTCTTT. The full variable domain, rest sourced from reference TRBV19 and TRBJ1-1, is DGGITQSPKYLFRKEGQNVTLSCEQNLNHDAMYWYRQDPGQGLRLIYYSQIVNDFQKGDIAEGYSVSREKKESFPLTVTSAQKNPTAFYLCASSEGATVTEAFFGQGTRLTVV.

The V gene is TRBV5-4, the J gene TRBJ2-7; TRBD2 might be the D (6 bases). Deletions cut 4 bases from V and 5 bases from J, with 10 bases between. Per the germline V gene, CDR1 is SGHNT and CDR2 is YYREEE (reference sequence). The CDR3 is 12 residues long. CDR3 in amino acids: CASSHPGDEQYF. The CDR3 nucleotides read TGTGCCAGCAGCCACCCGGGGGACGAGCAGTACTTC. The full variable domain, with the rest looked up from reference TRBV5-4 and TRBJ2-7, is ETGVTQSPTHLIKTRGQQVTLRCSSQSGHNTVSWYQQALGQGPQFIFQYYREEENGRGNFPPRFSGLQFPNYSSELNVNALELDDSALYLCASSHPGDEQYFGPGTRLTVT.

J is TRBJ1-5 and V is TRBV21-1. TRBV21-1 is designated a pseudogene. CDR3 size: 14 residues. The CDR3: CAIGDGYSNQPQHF. The CDR3 bases are TGTGCCATTGGCGACGGTTATAGCAATCAGCCCCAGCATTTT.

The chain recombines TRBV30 with TRBJ1-2; D is undetermined. Germline V gene sequence: CDR1 GTSNPN, CDR2 SVGIG (reference sequence). The CDR3 consists of 14 residues. V was pared by 0 bases and J by 2 bases, with 10 bases between. The CDR3 DNA sequence: TGTGCCTGGAGTGTAACTGGGTTAAACTATGGCTACACCTTC. It is translated as CAWSVTGLNYGYTF.

This clone appeared a single time. V and J are TRBV6-2 or TRBV6-3 and TRBJ2-1; a weak D match, TRBD2 (5 bases). Germline assignment: CDR1 MNHEY and CDR2 SVGEGT. The CDR3 is 15 amino acids. V was cut by 3 bases and J by 2 bases, with 11 bases left in between. Here the CDR3 DNA reads TGTGCCAGCAGTTATGGCGGGCATCCCTACAATGAGCAGTTCTTC. Translation gives CASSYGGHPYNEQFF.

This clone appeared a single time. DNA for the CDR3: TGTGCCAGCAGCTTGTTTTCCCTCCCGGATACGCAGTATTTT. This gives the protein CASSLFSLPDTQYF. The J gene is TRBJ2-3, the V gene TRBV5-8, with no clear D. V was pared by 1 base and J by 6 bases, with 12 bases between. Germline V gene sequence: CDR1 SGHTS, CDR2 YDEGEE. CDR3 length equals 14 residues.

A few counts support this clone. This sequence joins TRBV5-4 and TRBJ2-6; the D gene is possibly TRBD2 (6 bases). CDR1 SGHNT and CDR2 YYREEE come from the germline V gene (reference sequence). The CDR3 consists of 16 residues. The V end lost 5 bases, the J end lost 4 bases, and 16 bases lay between the germline ends. The CDR3 sequence is CASRGGAYEGANVLTF. In nucleotides, the CDR3 is TGTGCCAGCAGGGGCGGGGCCTACGAAGGGGCCAACGTCCTGACTTTC.

The rearrangement uses TRBV29-1 and TRBJ2-7, with 10 bases lining up with TRBD1. The length of the CDR3 is 14 residues. The germline V gene has CDR1 SQVTM and CDR2 ANQGSEA. Trimming removed 7 bases from V and 2 bases from J; junction bases left unmatched: 8. CDR3 sequence: CSALGQGETYEQYF. The CDR3 DNA reads TGCAGCGCCCTAGGACAGGGGGAAACCTACGAGCAGTACTTC.

This chain joins TRBV10-1 and TRBJ2-7; TRBD1 aligns across 8 bases. Unmatched junction bases numbered 4, after V lost 3 bases and J lost 3 bases. Germline lookup yields CDR1 WNHNN and CDR2 SYGVQD (reference sequence). The CDR3 covers 14 residues. CDR3 DNA sequence: TGCGCCAGCAGTGACAGGGGGCAGCTCTACGAGCAGTACTTC. This encodes CASSDRGQLYEQYF.

The chain joins TRBV5-4 to TRBJ1-5, with a possible D match to TRBD1 (5 bases). V lost 0 bases to trimming and J lost 6 bases, with 10 bases between them. Germline loops: CDR1 SGHNT, CDR2 YYREEE (reference sequence). The CDR3 runs 14 residues. CDR3 sequence: CASSLGGVTQPQHF. As DNA, the CDR3 is TGTGCCAGCAGCTTGGGAGGGGTTACTCAGCCCCAGCATTTT.

The genes are TRBV3-1 (or the pseudogene TRBV3-2) and TRBJ2-3, with D possibly being TRBD1 (6 bases). CDR1 and CDR2 from the germline V gene are LGHDT and YNNKEL (reference sequence). V gave up 0 bases and J gave up 7 bases, with 14 bases separating them. This CDR3 comprises 15 residues. The CDR3 loop reads CASSQDPGTFYTQYF. DNA of the CDR3: TGTGCCAGCAGCCAAGATCCCGGGACATTCTATACGCAGTATTTT.

The CDR3 DNA reads TGTGCCAGCAGTGAAATAGTGGGAGCGGGTTCAGCCAAAAACATTCAGTACTTC. Protein product: CASSEIVGAGSAKNIQYF. This chain links TRBV6-1 with TRBJ2-4; D possibly corresponds to TRBD2 (6 bases). There are 18 residues in the CDR3. Germline-derived CDR1 and CDR2 are MNHNS and SASEGT. V lost 2 bases and J 0 bases, leaving 17 bases between the germline ends.

The rearrangement links TRBV5-1 to TRBJ1-2, with TRBD1 as a possible D gene (5 bases). The length of the CDR3 is 14 residues. The V gene lost 0 bases and the J gene lost 4 bases, with 10 bases spanning the gap. Germline V gives CDR1 SGHRS, CDR2 YFSETQ. CDR3 sequence: CASSLARGAYGYTF. The CDR3 DNA reads as TGCGCCAGCAGCTTGGCGAGGGGTGCCTATGGCTACACCTTC.

This clone was picked up one time. This sequence joins TRBV10-3 and TRBJ2-2, with 11 bases lining up with TRBD2. CDR1 is ENHRY, CDR2 SYGVKD, per germline. The CDR3 has 16 residues. V gave up 6 bases and J gave up 2 bases; unmatched junction bases: 5. CDR3 sequence: CAIRKTSGANTGELFF. As DNA, the CDR3 is TGTGCCATCAGAAAGACTAGCGGGGCAAACACCGGGGAGCTGTTTTTT.

The chain joins TRBV4-3 to TRBJ2-7; D unclear. Trimming removed 0 bases at V and 0 bases at J, with 12 bases between. CDR1 is LGHNA and CDR2 is YSLEER in the germline V gene. The CDR3 runs 16 residues. The CDR3 region has the DNA TGCGCCAGCAGCCAAGAGTTCCGGCAGAGCTCCTACGAGCAGTACTTC. It specifies CASSQEFRQSSYEQYF.

J is TRBJ2-6 and V is TRBV7-9; D gene unclear. Germline V lookup: CDR1 SEHNR, CDR2 FQNEAQ (reference sequence). V was cut by 5 bases and J by 0 bases, with 8 bases left in between. CDR3 length: 15 amino acids. CDR3 residues: CASSGRRSGANVLTF. The CDR3 nucleotides are TGTGCCAGCAGCGGCAGACGCTCTGGGGCCAACGTCCTGACTTTC.

The chain carries TRBV9 and TRBJ2-2; a weak D match, TRBD1 (6 bases). The germline V gene encodes CDR1 SGDLS and CDR2 YYNGEE. The V and J ends lost 0 bases and 0 bases respectively, with 12 bases between them. The CDR3 is made up of 17 amino acids. CDR3: CASSVAGGSPNTGELFF. The DNA for the CDR3 is TGTGCCAGCAGCGTAGCTGGGGGCAGCCCGAACACCGGGGAGCTGTTTTTT.

The chain couples TRBV11-2 to TRBJ2-7, with TRBD2 as a possible D gene (6 bases). In germline, CDR1 is SGHAT, CDR2 FQNNGV. The ends were cut back, 0 bases at V and 4 bases at J, with 13 bases in the middle. The CDR3 is 15 residues long. This chain's CDR3 is CASSLDPMAGYEQYF. The CDR3 DNA is TGTGCCAGCAGCTTAGATCCAATGGCGGGGTACGAGCAGTACTTC.

The rearrangement links TRBV13 to TRBJ2-1; 11 bases are shared with TRBD2. Unmatched junction bases numbered 12, after V lost 0 bases and J lost 8 bases. CDR3 length equals 18 residues. The germline V gene encodes CDR1 PRHDT and CDR2 FYEKMQ (reference sequence). DNA of the CDR3: TGTGCCAGCAGCTTAGGCCTAATTAGCGGGAGGGCCTTCGATGAGCAGTTCTTC. Residues: CASSLGLISGRAFDEQFF. Full variable domain (remainder filled in from reference TRBV13 and TRBJ2-1): AAGVIQSPRHLIKEKRETATLKCYPIPRHDTVYWYQQGPGQDPQFLISFYEKMQSDKGSIPDRFSAQQFSDYHSELNMSSLELGDSALYFCASSLGLISGRAFDEQFFGPGTRLTVL.

This rearrangement joins TRBV6-4 to TRBJ2-3; D not certain. Germline CDR1 reads MRHNA; CDR2 reads SNTAGT. The CDR3 length is 14 residues. With 6 bases removed from V and 2 bases from J, the gap between germline ends came to 12 bases. The CDR3, as DNA: TGTGCCAGCAGGGTCGAATCTTTCACAGATACGCAGTATTTT. Its translation: CASRVESFTDTQYF.

The DNA for the CDR3 is TGTGCCACCAGTGACGGAGGGCCAGATACGCAGTATTTT. Encoded protein: CATSDGGPDTQYF. This chain links TRBV24-1 with TRBJ2-3; the D gene is possibly TRBD2 (6 bases). Germline CDR1 and CDR2: KGHDR and SFDVKD. V was trimmed by 4 bases and J by 4 bases, leaving 8 bases between them. The CDR3 extends over 13 amino acids.